The rows below give T cell receptor beta chains drawn from one sample of a study of T cell responses to AZD1222 COVID-19 vaccine. Sequencing used immunoSEQ multiplex PCR; TCRdb keeps in-frame clones, though not all of them. This table has 150,000 to 250,000 clones, 80% to 95% appearing once. Material: peripheral blood, obtained 28 days after the second AZD1222 dose. The receptors were sampled from an adult who received the AZD1222 COVID-19 vaccine. The CDR3 runs from the conserved cysteine through the conserved F or W.

V: TRBV5-1; CDR3: CASSPNTGPGGQFF
V: TRBV7-9; CDR3: CASSLVLAGIYNEQFF
V: TRBV5-1; CDR3: CASSGGGPNEKLFF
V: TRBV29-1; CDR3: CSALSFRSTNEKLFF
V: TRBV6-5; CDR3: CASSYSTGRGGEQYF
V: TRBV25-1; CDR3: CASSETPGYEQYF
V: TRBV28; CDR3: CASRPSSSYEQYF
V: TRBV28; CDR3: CASSSPTLTSGEQYF
V: TRBV7-9; CDR3: CATGYFGGYNEQFF
V: TRBV5-1; CDR3: CASSSDTGIDTTEAFF
V: TRBV20-1; CDR3: CSASSPGSRSSYEQYF
V: TRBV28; CDR3: CASSPTDTQYF
V: TRBV6-5; CDR3: CASSYSGNRDYGYTF
V: TRBV6-6; CDR3: CASSSPRDSYGYTF
V: TRBV27; CDR3: CASSAGLEQFF
V: TRBV30; CDR3: CAWSVQAGYGYTF
V: TRBV4-2; CDR3: CASSPLGQGSREQYF
V: TRBV30; CDR3: CAWSPGLAGGRDTQYF
V: TRBV27; CDR3: CASSSRDRAEKLFF
V: TRBV27; CDR3: CASSRQGAREQFF
V: TRBV19; CDR3: CASSPRTGRAYSPLHF
V: TRBV30; CDR3: CAWQPGLAGGATQYF
V: TRBV28; CDR3: CASRWTGMRTEAFF
V: TRBV24-1; CDR3: CATGGTGNQPQHF
V: TRBV5-6; CDR3: CASSFNRVSLTDTQYF
V: TRBV3-1/TRBV3-2; CDR3: CASSQKSLGTGTNYGYTF
V: TRBV3-1/TRBV3-2; CDR3: CASSQGIPAYEQYF
V: TRBV3-1/TRBV3-2; CDR3: CASSPPGQINEKLFF